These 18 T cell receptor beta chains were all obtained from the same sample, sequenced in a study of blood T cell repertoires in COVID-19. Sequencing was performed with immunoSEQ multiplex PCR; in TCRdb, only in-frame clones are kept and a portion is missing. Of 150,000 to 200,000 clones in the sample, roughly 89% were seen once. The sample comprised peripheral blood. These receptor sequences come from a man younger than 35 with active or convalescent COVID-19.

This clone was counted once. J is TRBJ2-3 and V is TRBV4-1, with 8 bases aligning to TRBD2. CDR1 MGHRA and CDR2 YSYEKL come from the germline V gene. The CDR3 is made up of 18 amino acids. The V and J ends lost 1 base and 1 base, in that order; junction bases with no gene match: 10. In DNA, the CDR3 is TGCGCCAGCAGCCAAGCCGCGGGGCGCGGGGGGCGCACAGATACGCAGTATTTT. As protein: CASSQAAGRGGRTDTQYF.

The CDR3 region is CASSFGGTETQYF. The DNA for the CDR3 is TGTGCCAGCAGTTTCGGGGGGACAGAGACCCAGTACTTC. V is TRBV12-3 or TRBV12-4 and J is TRBJ2-5, with TRBD2 identical over 7 bases. V was pared by 3 bases and J by 4 bases, with 2 bases of the junction left unmatched. This CDR3 is 13 amino acids long.

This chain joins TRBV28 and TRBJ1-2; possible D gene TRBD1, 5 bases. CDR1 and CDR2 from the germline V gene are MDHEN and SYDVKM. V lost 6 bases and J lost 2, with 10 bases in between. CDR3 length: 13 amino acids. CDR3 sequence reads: CASRDSRNYGYTF. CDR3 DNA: TGTGCCAGCAGAGACAGCCGAAACTATGGCTACACCTTC.

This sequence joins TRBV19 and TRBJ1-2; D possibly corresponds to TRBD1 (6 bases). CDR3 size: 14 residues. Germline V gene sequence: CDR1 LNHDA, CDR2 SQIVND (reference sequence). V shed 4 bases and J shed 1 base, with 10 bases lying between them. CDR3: CASSRDNINYGYTF. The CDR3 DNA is TGTGCCAGTAGTAGGGACAATATTAACTATGGCTACACCTTC.

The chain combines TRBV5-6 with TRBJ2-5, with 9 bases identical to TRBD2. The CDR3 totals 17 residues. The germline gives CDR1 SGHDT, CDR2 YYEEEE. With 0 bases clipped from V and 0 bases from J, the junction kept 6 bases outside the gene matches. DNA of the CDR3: TGTGCCAGCAGCTTGGGCCTAGTAGCGGGGGACCAAGAGACCCAGTACTTC. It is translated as CASSLGLVAGDQETQYF.

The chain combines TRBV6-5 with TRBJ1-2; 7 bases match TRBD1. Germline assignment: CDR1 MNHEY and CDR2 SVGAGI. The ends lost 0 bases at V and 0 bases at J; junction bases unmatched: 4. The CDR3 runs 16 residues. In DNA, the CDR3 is TGTGCCAGCAGTTACTCCCCCGGGACAGCTAACTATGGCTACACCTTC. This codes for CASSYSPGTANYGYTF.

The CDR3 sequence: CASSLRLAGAMETQYF. In nucleotides, the CDR3 is TGCGCCAGCAGCTTAAGACTAGCGGGAGCGATGGAGACCCAGTACTTC. The chain uses TRBV5-1 and TRBJ2-5; 12 bases match TRBD2. V was pared by 2 bases and J by 5 bases, with 7 bases of the junction left unmatched. In germline, CDR1 is SGHRS, CDR2 YFSETQ. The CDR3 contains 16 residues.

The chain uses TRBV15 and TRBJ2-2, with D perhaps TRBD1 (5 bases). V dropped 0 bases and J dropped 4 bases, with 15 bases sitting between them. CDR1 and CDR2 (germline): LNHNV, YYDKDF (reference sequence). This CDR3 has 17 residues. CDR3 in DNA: TGTGCCACCAGCAGAGATATTATGGCAGGGCTCACCGGGGAGCTGTTTTTT. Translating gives CATSRDIMAGLTGELFF.

The CDR3 sequence: CSASSTGVGNTEAFF. As DNA, the CDR3 is TGCAGTGCTAGTTCAACAGGGGTGGGGAACACTGAAGCTTTCTTT. The rearrangement joins TRBV20-1 to TRBJ1-1; 7 bases are a match to TRBD1. The CDR3 length is 15 residues. V was clipped by 3 bases and J by 1 base; unmatched bases: 8. Germline CDR1 reads DFQATT; CDR2 reads SNEGSKA (reference sequence).

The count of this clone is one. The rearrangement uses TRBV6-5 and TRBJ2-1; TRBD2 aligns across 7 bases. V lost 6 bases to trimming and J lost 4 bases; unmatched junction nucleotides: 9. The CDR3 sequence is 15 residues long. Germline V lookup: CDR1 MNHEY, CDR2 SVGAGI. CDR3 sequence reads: CASSGLVSFYNEQFF. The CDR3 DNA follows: TGTGCCAGCAGCGGACTAGTATCCTTTTACAATGAGCAGTTCTTC.

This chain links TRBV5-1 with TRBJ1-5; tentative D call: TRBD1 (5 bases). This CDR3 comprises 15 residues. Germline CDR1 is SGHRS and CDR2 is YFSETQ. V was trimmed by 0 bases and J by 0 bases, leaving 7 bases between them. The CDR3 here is CASSLEGISNQPQHF. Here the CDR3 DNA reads TGCGCCAGCAGCTTGGAGGGGATTAGCAATCAGCCCCAGCATTTT.

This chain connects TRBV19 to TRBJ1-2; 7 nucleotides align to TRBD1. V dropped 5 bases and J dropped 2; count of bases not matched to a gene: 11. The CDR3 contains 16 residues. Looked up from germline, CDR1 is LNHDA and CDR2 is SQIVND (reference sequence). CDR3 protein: CASSAVQGFVNYGYTF. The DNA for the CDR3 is TGTGCCAGTAGTGCGGTACAGGGGTTCGTAAACTATGGCTACACCTTC. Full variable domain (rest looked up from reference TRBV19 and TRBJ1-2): DGGITQSPKYLFRKEGQNVTLSCEQNLNHDAMYWYRQDPGQGLRLIYYSQIVNDFQKGDIAEGYSVSREKKESFPLTVTSAQKNPTAFYLCASSAVQGFVNYGYTFGSGTRLTVV.

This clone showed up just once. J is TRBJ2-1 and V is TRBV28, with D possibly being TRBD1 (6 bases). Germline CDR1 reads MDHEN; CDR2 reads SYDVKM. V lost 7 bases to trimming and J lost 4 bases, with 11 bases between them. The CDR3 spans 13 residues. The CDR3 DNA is TGTGCCAGCAAATCAACAGGGTACAATGAGCAGTTCTTC. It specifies CASKSTGYNEQFF.

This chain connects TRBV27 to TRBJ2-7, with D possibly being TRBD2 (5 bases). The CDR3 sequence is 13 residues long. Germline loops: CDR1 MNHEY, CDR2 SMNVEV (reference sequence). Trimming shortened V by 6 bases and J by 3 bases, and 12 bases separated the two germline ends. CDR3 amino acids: CASSKYGDYEQYF. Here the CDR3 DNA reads TGTGCCAGCAGCAAGTACGGGGACTACGAGCAGTACTTC.

The CDR3 DNA reads as TGCGCCAGCAGCTCCGGGGGTGTTGTCACAGATACGCAGTATTTT. Translation gives CASSSGGVVTDTQYF. The rearrangement joins TRBV5-1 to TRBJ2-3; D possibly corresponds to TRBD2 (6 bases). The V end was cut by 3 bases, the J end by 2 bases, with 13 bases between. This CDR3 has 15 residues. The germline CDR1 and CDR2 sequences are SGHRS and YFSETQ.

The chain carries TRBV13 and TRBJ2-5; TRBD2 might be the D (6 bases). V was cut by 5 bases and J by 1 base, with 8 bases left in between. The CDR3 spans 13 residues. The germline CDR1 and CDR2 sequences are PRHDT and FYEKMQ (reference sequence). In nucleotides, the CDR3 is TGTGCCAGCAGCCGGGACTCCCAAGAGACCCAGTACTTC. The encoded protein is CASSRDSQETQYF.

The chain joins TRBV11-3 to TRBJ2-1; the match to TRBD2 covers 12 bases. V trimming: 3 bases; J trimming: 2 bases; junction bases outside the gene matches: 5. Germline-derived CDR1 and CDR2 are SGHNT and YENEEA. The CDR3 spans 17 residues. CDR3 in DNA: TGTGCCAGCAGCTTCCCCTCTAGCGGGAGGGCCTACAATGAGCAGTTCTTC. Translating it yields CASSFPSSGRAYNEQFF.

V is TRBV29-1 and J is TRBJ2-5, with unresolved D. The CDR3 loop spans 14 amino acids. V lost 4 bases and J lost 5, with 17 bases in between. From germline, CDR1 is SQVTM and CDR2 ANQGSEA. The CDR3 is CSVANSGLEETQYF. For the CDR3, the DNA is TGCAGCGTTGCTAATAGTGGGTTGGAGGAGACCCAGTACTTC.